The clone carrying this T cell receptor beta chain was recorded once. Its matching antigen is unknown. J lost 4 bases, V lost 3 bases, and 20 bases had no gene match. This CDR3 region has 20 residues. The germline gives CDR1 ENHRY, CDR2 SYGVKD. The authors used template switching to add a universal primer site and gave cDNA unique molecular identifiers. Using its own MiXCR run on the 5' RACE reads, TCRdb lists one record per CDR3 protein. Of about 530,000 distinct CDR3 sequences in the sample, about a fifth were seen once. This record belongs to a study of identical twins. Whole-study results and caveats: Rather than following the same donors, the conclusions depended on cross-sectional statistical analysis. Clonotypes of the beta chain that were abundant in cord blood carried fewer insertions (memory repertoires showed none).

The data were also submitted as part of a second study, on yellow fever vaccine responses in identical twins. That work adds: Vaccine-induced T cell responses in twins were reportedly observed to appear partly convergent, partly personalized.

The sample consisted of CD4+ T cells sorted from blood. This receptor was identified in a woman aged 18-29 years in good health. This chain links TRBV10-3 with TRBJ2-1, with 8 bases aligning to TRBD1. CDR3: CAISDRTDRATLMKYNEQFF. CDR3 DNA sequence: TGTGCCATCAGTGATAGGACGGACAGGGCTACGCTTATGAAATACAATGAGCAGTTCTTC.